These 30 T cell receptor beta chains share one sample of origin, sequenced in a study of human T cells and chemical hapten exposure. Time point described: patch test 3, about 24 weeks after DPC sensitization. Treatment reported: therapeutic diphenylcyclopropenone sensitization with weekly scalp DPC. TCRdb called the RACE reads again in MiXCR, with one record for every CDR3 protein. The data hold roughly 89,000 distinct CDR3 sequences, with roughly 11% observed a single time. This sample comprised whole blood, obtained in connection with sensitization to the hapten diphenylcyclopropenone (DPC). These receptors were obtained from a woman between 25 and 40 years old with alopecia areata. Some clones in this sample may be carry-over from other donors' samples.

This clonotype was detected ten times or more. CDR3 sequence: CASSHINTGELFF. CDR3 in DNA: TGTGCCAGCAGTCACATAAACACCGGGGAGCTGTTTTTT. This chain links TRBV27 with TRBJ2-2; D remains unclear. CDR3 length equals 13 residues. V shed 5 bases and J shed 2 bases, with 6 bases lying between them. Germline CDR1 MNHEY, CDR2 SMNVEV (reference sequence).

This clonotype was seen at least ten times. V usage is TRBV12-3 or TRBV12-4 and J usage is TRBJ2-3, with a possible D match to TRBD2 (7 bases). V was cut by 6 bases and J by 0 bases, with 16 bases left in between. The length of the CDR3 is 16 residues. CDR3 nucleotide sequence: TGTGCCAGCAGCTATGGGGGGGGCGCAAGCACAGATACGCAGTATTTT. It encodes CASSYGGGASTDTQYF.

This sequence joins TRBV12-3 or TRBV12-4 and TRBJ2-2; D not certain. V was cut by 3 bases and J by 5 bases, with 10 bases left in between. The CDR3 covers 14 residues. This chain's CDR3 is CASSLARRTGELFF. The CDR3 bases are TGTGCCAGCAGTTTGGCCCGGCGGACCGGGGAGCTGTTTTTT.

Only a few counts were recorded for this clonotype. This chain links TRBV28 with TRBJ2-5, with 7 nucleotides matching TRBD1. This CDR3 is built from 19 residues. Losses at the gene ends were 4 bases for V and 5 bases for J; bases not matched to a gene: 22. Germline V CDR1 and CDR2: MDHEN, SYDVKM. The CDR3 DNA follows: TGTGCCAGCAGTTCTTTAAACCGGGACAGTTTGTCTATGGGGGAGACCCAGTACTTC. Encoded protein: CASSSLNRDSLSMGETQYF.

This clonotype has a handful of counts. V is TRBV2 and J is TRBJ1-5; possible D gene TRBD1, 6 bases. V was pared by 6 bases and J by 15 bases, with 18 bases between. The germline V gene encodes CDR1 SNHLY and CDR2 FYNNEI. The length of the CDR3 is 12 residues. CDR3 DNA sequence: TGTGCCAGCAGCGACGGGGTGGGGGCCCGGCATTTT. It is translated as CASSDGVGARHF.

The sample holds a few counts of this clonotype. The gene calls are TRBV6-5 and TRBJ2-1; 7 bases are a match to TRBD2. CDR3 length: 15 amino acids. The junction had 15 bases not matched to a gene; V was cut back by 7 bases and J by 9 bases. Germline loops: CDR1 MNHEY, CDR2 SVGAGI. CDR3 DNA: TGTGCCAGCATTGGGGGGGAGGCAACAGGTTTTGAGCAGTTCTTC. This translates into CASIGGEATGFEQFF.

V usage is TRBV10-3 and J usage is TRBJ2-3, with D tentatively TRBD2 (7 bases). The V and J ends lost 5 bases and 4 bases respectively, with 25 bases between them. The CDR3 has 18 amino acids. CDR1 and CDR2 from the germline V gene are ENHRY and SYGVKD. The CDR3 region has the DNA TGTGCCATCAGTTCCTCCAGGGTCCCGGGGGGCGACCCAGATACGCAGTATTTT. It specifies CAISSSRVPGGDPDTQYF.

This clonotype was detected ten times or more. In DNA form, the CDR3 reads TGTGCCAGCACCCGGACAGGGAGCAATCAGCCCCAGCATTTT. It translates to CASTRTGSNQPQHF. The chain combines TRBV28 with TRBJ1-5; TRBD1 matches at 8 bases. In germline, CDR1 is MDHEN, CDR2 SYDVKM. CDR3 size: 14 residues. Trimming cost V 7 bases and J 1 base; bases outside gene matches: 3.

V and J are TRBV6-6 and TRBJ1-4; D not certain. CDR1 is MNHNY, CDR2 SVGAGI, per germline (reference sequence). With 0 bases removed from V and 1 base from J, the gap between germline ends came to 6 bases. CDR3 length equals 15 residues. This CDR3 reads CASSYSGETNEKLFF. The CDR3, as DNA: TGTGCCAGCAGTTACTCCGGGGAAACTAATGAAAAACTGTTTTTT.

At least ten counts were recorded for this clonotype. The rearrangement uses TRBV6-1 and TRBJ2-1; 13 positions agree with TRBD2. The V gene end was trimmed by 4 bases and the J gene end by 7 bases; junction bases not matched to a gene: 4. This CDR3 is 15 amino acids long. Germline V gene sequence: CDR1 MNHNS, CDR2 SASEGT. The CDR3 coding sequence is TGTGCCAGCAGTGCCGAACTAGCGGGGGGGAATGAGCAGTTCTTC. Protein sequence: CASSAELAGGNEQFF.

The chain has TRBV27 and TRBJ1-4, with 7 bases identical to TRBD1. With 5 bases clipped from V and 7 bases from J, the junction kept 13 bases outside the gene matches. This CDR3 contains 16 residues. The germline V gene encodes CDR1 MNHEY and CDR2 SMNVEV (reference sequence). The DNA for the CDR3 is TGTGCCAGCAGTCCTACGGCGAGGGGGCTTAGTGAAAAACTGTTTTTT. Residues: CASSPTARGLSEKLFF.

The table lists this clonotype with many counts. The gene calls are TRBV12-3 or TRBV12-4 and TRBJ2-7; TRBD1 matches at 9 bases. This CDR3 comprises 16 residues. With 2 bases clipped from V and 2 bases from J, the junction kept 7 bases outside the gene matches. CDR3 in DNA: TGTGCCAGCAGTTTATTTTTGGGGACAGGGCCCTACGAGCAGTACTTC. This gives the protein CASSLFLGTGPYEQYF.

In its sample, this clonotype was seen many times. The chain uses TRBV15 and TRBJ1-6; TRBD1 might be the D (6 bases). Per germline, CDR1 LNHNV and CDR2 YYDKDF (reference sequence). V lost 1 base and J lost 5, with 12 bases in between. This CDR3 is built from 16 residues. The CDR3 region is CATSRGGGSDNSPLHF. Here the CDR3 DNA reads TGTGCCACCAGCAGAGGGGGGGGCTCGGATAATTCACCCCTCCACTTT.

This clonotype has ten or more counts. J is TRBJ1-2 and V is TRBV10-3; 10 positions match TRBD1. The length of the CDR3 is 16 residues. In germline, CDR1 is ENHRY, CDR2 SYGVKD. After removal of 4 bases from V and 5 bases from J, the junction contained 10 bases not matched to a gene. CDR3 sequence reads: CAISAPGTGESYGYTF. The CDR3 DNA sequence: TGTGCCATCAGTGCACCCGGGACAGGGGAGAGTTATGGCTACACCTTC.

The chain is built from TRBV18 and TRBJ2-5; no clear D gene. The CDR3 contains 14 residues. From germline, CDR1 is KGHSH and CDR2 LQKENI. The V end was cut by 1 base, the J end by 3 bases, with 9 bases between. The DNA of the CDR3 is TGTGCCAGCTCACCACTGCCAGTTAAAGAGACCCAGTACTTC. It codes for CASSPLPVKETQYF.

This clonotype has a count of ten or more. V gene TRBV14 combines with J gene TRBJ1-5; no firm D call. CDR1 is SGHDN, CDR2 FVKESK, per germline. The CDR3 covers 13 residues. Deletions cut 0 bases from V and 4 bases from J, with 4 bases between. CDR3 sequence reads: CASSQDYNQPQHF. The CDR3 nucleotides read TGTGCCAGCAGCCAAGATTATAATCAGCCCCAGCATTTT.

The table lists this clonotype with many counts. This rearrangement joins TRBV28 to TRBJ2-7, with a possible D match to TRBD1 (6 bases). Trimming left V 7 bases short and J 1 base short, with 14 bases between. This CDR3 is 14 amino acids long. Germline values: CDR1 MDHEN, CDR2 SYDVKM. The CDR3 nucleotides are TGTGCCAGCACCCCAGGGGCCGGGTCCTACGAGCAGTACGTC. It translates to CASTPGAGSYEQYV.

The chain is built from TRBV30 and TRBJ1-1, with D hard to call. Germline V gene lookup returns CDR1 GTSNPN and CDR2 SVGIG (reference sequence). The CDR3 consists of 13 residues. Trimming took off 3 bases at V and 3 bases at J, with 11 bases between the two ends. The CDR3 coding sequence is TGTGCCTGGAGAGATTTGTCAGACACTGAAGCTTTCTTT. This encodes CAWRDLSDTEAFF.

This clonotype was observed at least ten times. The chain couples TRBV28 to TRBJ1-4; no reliable D call. CDR1 MDHEN and CDR2 SYDVKM come from the germline V gene. This CDR3 comprises 13 residues. The V and J ends lost 7 bases and 7 bases respectively, with 13 bases between them. CDR3 loop: CASTMSQTEKLFF. The CDR3 DNA sequence: TGTGCCAGCACGATGAGCCAGACTGAAAAACTGTTTTTT.

This clonotype appeared a few times. This chain uses TRBV10-2 with TRBJ2-1; 8 bases are a match to TRBD2. Germline lookup yields CDR1 WSHSY and CDR2 SAAADI. V lost 0 bases to trimming and J lost 12 bases; unmatched junction nucleotides: 7. The CDR3 extends over 14 amino acids. In DNA, the CDR3 is TGCGCCAGCAGTGAGTCGACTCGGGGGGGGCCGCAGTTCTTC. Protein product: CASSESTRGGPQFF.

The chain couples TRBV6-6 to TRBJ2-3, with D unclear. Trimming took off 0 bases at V and 4 bases at J, with 8 bases between the two ends. Germline V lookup: CDR1 MNHNY, CDR2 SVGAGI (reference sequence). The CDR3 consists of 14 residues. The CDR3 DNA sequence: TGTGCCAGCAGTTACTCTAGCATCTCAGATACGCAGTATTTT. Encoded protein: CASSYSSISDTQYF.

The rearrangement links TRBV28 to TRBJ1-2; no reliable D call. There are 13 residues in the CDR3. Trimming removed 6 bases from V and 5 bases from J, with 13 bases in between. Per germline, CDR1 MDHEN and CDR2 SYDVKM. CDR3 DNA: TGTGCCAGCAGCACTGGCGGACGGTATGGCTACACCTTC. It codes for CASSTGGRYGYTF.

This clonotype appeared many times. V gene TRBV28 combines with J gene TRBJ2-1; 9 positions agree with TRBD1. Germline assignment: CDR1 MDHEN and CDR2 SYDVKM. The CDR3 runs to 17 residues. V was clipped by 4 bases and J by 8 bases; unmatched bases: 15. The CDR3: CASSSYSTGTGLYEQFF. The CDR3 bases are TGTGCCAGCAGTTCCTACTCGACCGGGACAGGGTTGTATGAGCAGTTCTTC.

The CDR3, as DNA: TGCAGTGCTAGAGAGGGTCCGGAGACCCAGTACTTC. Translation: CSAREGPETQYF. The chain employs TRBV20-1 and TRBJ2-5; no clear D gene. Germline-derived CDR1 and CDR2 are DFQATT and SNEGSKA (reference sequence). V gave up 0 bases and J gave up 5 bases, with 7 bases separating them. The CDR3 extends over 12 amino acids.

This clonotype was picked up many times. The gene calls are TRBV7-2 and TRBJ1-3; maybe TRBD1 (5 bases). CDR1 and CDR2 from the germline V gene are SGHTA and FQGNSA. The CDR3 has 15 residues. Trimming cost V 6 bases and J 4 bases, with 16 bases left between them. CDR3 loop: CASSLTGGGGNTIYF. For the CDR3, the DNA is TGTGCCAGCAGTCTTACAGGCGGAGGAGGAAACACCATATATTTT.

Many counts were recorded for this clonotype. CDR3 sequence: CASSLSGANTGELFF. Written as DNA, the CDR3 is TGTGCCAGCAGCTTATCAGGGGCGAACACCGGGGAGCTGTTTTTT. The V call is TRBV7-9, the J call TRBJ2-2; D might be TRBD1 (6 bases). CDR1 is SEHNR, CDR2 FQNEAQ, per germline (reference sequence). V was pared by 2 bases and J by 0 bases, with 7 bases between. The CDR3 runs 15 residues.

This clonotype came up many times. The chain recombines TRBV11-2 with TRBJ2-3; D uncertain. V lost 3 bases to trimming and J lost 3 bases, with 7 bases between them. Germline V gene lookup returns CDR1 SGHAT and CDR2 FQNNGV. This CDR3 spans 13 amino acids. The CDR3 protein is CASSFMGTDTQYF. Written as DNA, the CDR3 is TGTGCCAGCAGCTTTATGGGAACAGATACGCAGTATTTT.

Only a few counts were recorded for this clonotype. The gene calls are TRBV29-1 and TRBJ1-2; tentatively, D is TRBD1 (6 bases). V gave up 6 bases and J gave up 1 base, with 12 bases separating them. CDR1 is SQVTM, CDR2 ANQGSEA, per germline. This CDR3 is 13 amino acids long. The CDR3 bases are TGCAGCGTCGACGGACAGCTTAACTATGGCTACACCTTC. Encoded protein: CSVDGQLNYGYTF. The variable domain in full, with the rest retrieved from reference TRBV29-1 and TRBJ1-2, is SAVISQKPSRDICQRGTSLTIQCQVDSQVTMMFWYRQQPGQSLTLIATANQGSEATYESGFVIDKFPISRPNLTFSTLTVSNMSPEDSSIYLCSVDGQLNYGYTFGSGTRLTVV.

This clonotype was seen a few times. The chain employs TRBV5-6 and TRBJ2-1, with 8 bases that match TRBD2. Germline values: CDR1 SGHDT, CDR2 YYEEEE. This CDR3 has 17 residues. V shed 4 bases and J 8 bases; nucleotides not matched to a gene: 17. Written as DNA, the CDR3 is TGTGCCAGCAGCCTACCGTTCCGGGCTGCCGGGGGGGATGAGCAGTTCTTC. It codes for CASSLPFRAAGGDEQFF.

The chain has TRBV20-1 and TRBJ2-5; 9 nucleotides agree with TRBD2. CDR1 and CDR2 from the germline V gene are DFQATT and SNEGSKA (reference sequence). This CDR3 comprises 16 residues. The V segment lost 6 bases and the J segment 5 bases; nucleotides outside the gene matches: 16. This CDR3 reads CSARTLGGRASETQYF. The CDR3 coding sequence is TGCAGTGCGCGAACATTGGGCGGGAGGGCCTCGGAGACCCAGTACTTC.